This TCR beta chain was sequenced in a study of OX40 agonist ivuxolimab in advanced cancers. General study findings and limits: Low normalized clonal expansion also occurred in some nonresponding patients.

As for this clone: What it recognizes is unknown.

Germline V gene data show CDR1 as MNHEY and CDR2 as SVGAGI. V lost 5 bases, J lost 12 bases, and 9 bases stayed unmatched. CDR3 size: 12 residues. The assay was immunoSEQ multiplex PCR, and TCRdb's table has in-frame clones only and misses some. In the table there are about 91,000 clones, around 88% of which are singletons. The sequence derives from an adult with an advanced solid tumor such as melanoma, head and neck, liver or kidney cancer. The sequenced sample was CD4+ or CD8+ T cells sorted from blood, obtained in a trial of the OX40 agonist ivuxolimab. This chain joins TRBV6-5 and TRBJ1-1; 7 bases align to TRBD1. CDR3 protein: CASSPQVGGPFF. The CDR3 DNA is TGTGCCAGCAGTCCCCAAGTAGGGGGCCCTTTCTTT.